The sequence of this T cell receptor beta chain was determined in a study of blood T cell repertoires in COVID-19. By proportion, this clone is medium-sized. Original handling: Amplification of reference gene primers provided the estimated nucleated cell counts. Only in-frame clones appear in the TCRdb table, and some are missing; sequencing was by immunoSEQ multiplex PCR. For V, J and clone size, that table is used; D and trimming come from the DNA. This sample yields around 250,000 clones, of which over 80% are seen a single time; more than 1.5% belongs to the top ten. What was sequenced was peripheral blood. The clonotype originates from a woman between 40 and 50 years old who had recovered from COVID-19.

CDR3 coding DNA: TGCGCCAGCAGCTCCCTGGGCGTGAGCACCGGGGAGCTGTTTTTT. Its translation is CASSSLGVSTGELFF. The J gene is TRBJ2-2, the V gene TRBV5-1; D call uncertain. The CDR3 loop spans 15 amino acids. Germline values: CDR1 SGHRS, CDR2 YFSETQ. V was shortened by 3 bases and J by 4 bases, with 13 bases between the two germline ends.